This paragraph covers one T cell receptor (beta chain) sequence. What it binds is unknown. This record belongs to a study of radiotherapy plus CTLA-4 blockade in lung cancer. As for the study in general: Disease control was seen in over 25% of patients, objective responses in approximately 20%.

Study conclusions and caveats: Blood TCR clones of tumor origin expanded after radiotherapy plus ipilimumab. Strongest reported response predictors: early blood clone changes and post-radiation interferon-beta.

The length of the CDR3 is 19 residues. V lost 5 bases to trimming and J lost 7 bases; unmatched junction nucleotides: 19. CDR1 is SGHTA and CDR2 is FQGTGA in the germline V gene. Chemo-refractory metastatic non-small-cell lung cancer patients were treated with focal radiation plus CTLA-4 blockade with ipilimumab. Sequencing was performed with immunoSEQ multiplex PCR; in TCRdb, only in-frame clones are kept and a portion is missing. The repertoire includes 90,000 to 100,000 clones, about four fifths of them detected once, and approximately 3% sits in the top ten. The chain combines TRBV7-3 with TRBJ2-1, with 11 bases aligning to TRBD2. The sample in question was peripheral blood, obtained from a patient treated with radiotherapy plus ipilimumab. The sequence was obtained from a human donor with non-small cell lung cancer who had a partial response to radiotherapy plus ipilimumab. Some clones in this sample may be carry-over from other donors' samples. The CDR3 spells CASSTLPPGTSGLRNEQFF. The CDR3 nucleotides are TGTGCCAGCAGCACTCTCCCCCCCGGGACTAGCGGCCTACGGAATGAGCAGTTCTTC.